These 13 T cell receptor beta chains share one sample of origin, sequenced in a study of Ad26.COV2.S vaccination and SARS-CoV-2 variants. Noted treatment: 15 to 20 received Ad26.COV2.S at low or high dose, single or two shots; about 5 received placebo; per-sample allocation not given. Collection of samples fell on day 63 after the first vaccine or placebo injection. This table comes from immunoSEQ multiplex PCR, and its TCRdb copy is limited to in-frame clones, with some not included. The repertoire consists of some 640,000 clones, with about 90% occurring once and the leading ten covering approximately 1.5%. Sequenced here: peripheral blood, sampled in a trial of Ad26.COV2.S vaccine versus placebo. These TCRs come from a person aged 18-60 years who received the Ad26.COV2.S COVID-19 vaccine or a placebo.

The J gene is TRBJ1-2, the V gene TRBV29-1; D ambiguous. The CDR3 covers 12 residues. The germline V gene has CDR1 SQVTM and CDR2 ANQGSEA. V was shortened by 7 bases and J by 2 bases, with 11 bases between the two germline ends. In DNA form, the CDR3 reads TGCAGCGCCAAGAGTCCCAACTATGGCTACACCTTC. This gives the protein CSAKSPNYGYTF.

V gene TRBV18 combines with J gene TRBJ2-7; D ambiguous. The CDR3 contains 15 residues. V dropped 6 bases and J dropped 2 bases, with 17 bases sitting between them. Germline-derived CDR1 and CDR2 are KGHSH and LQKENI. In DNA form, the CDR3 reads TGTGCCAGCTCCTCCTCTGGGGTCGGTCCCTACGAGCAGTACTTC. Its translation is CASSSSGVGPYEQYF.

A word on this clone: The same CDR3 can be traced to other DNA sequences in this sample. This sequence joins TRBV3-1 (or the pseudogene TRBV3-2) and TRBJ2-1; 7 nucleotides line up with TRBD2. This CDR3 has 15 amino acids. After removal of 3 bases from V and 4 bases from J, the junction contained 6 bases not matched to a gene. Germline lookup yields CDR1 LGHDT and CDR2 YNNKEL (reference sequence). The CDR3 loop reads CASSQGREAYNEQFF. Here the CDR3 DNA reads TGTGCCAGCAGCCAGGGACGGGAGGCTTACAATGAGCAGTTCTTC.

The chain employs TRBV10-3 and TRBJ2-7; D perhaps matches TRBD1 (5 bases). CDR3 length equals 14 residues. Germline-derived CDR1 and CDR2 are ENHRY and SYGVKD. Between the trimmed V and J ends, which lost 1 base and 3 bases, there was a span of 10 bases. The CDR3 region is CAISEWSDSYEQYF. CDR3 nucleotide sequence: TGTGCCATCAGTGAGTGGTCCGACAGCTACGAGCAGTACTTC.

V is TRBV10-3 and J is TRBJ1-1, with D perhaps TRBD1 (5 bases). This CDR3 comprises 15 residues. V was trimmed by 4 bases and J by 2 bases, leaving 14 bases between them. Germline V gene lookup returns CDR1 ENHRY and CDR2 SYGVKD. The CDR3 spells CAISVEIDRNTEAFF. For the CDR3, the DNA is TGTGCCATCAGTGTAGAAATCGACAGAAACACTGAAGCTTTCTTT.

The chain uses TRBV6-5 and TRBJ1-1, with D unclear. This CDR3 has 13 residues. The V and J ends lost 8 bases and 4 bases respectively, with 14 bases between them. Germline V gives CDR1 MNHEY, CDR2 SVGAGI. The CDR3 DNA sequence: TGTGCCAGCCCTTCGACCAGGAGCACTGAAGCTTTCTTT. Amino acid sequence: CASPSTRSTEAFF.

The chain couples TRBV7-9 to TRBJ2-5; TRBD1 aligns across 9 bases. After removal of 5 bases from V and 3 bases from J, the junction contained 10 bases not matched to a gene. CDR1 is SEHNR, CDR2 FQNEAQ, per germline (reference sequence). The length of the CDR3 is 16 residues. The CDR3 is CASSPRVGTGKETQYF. CDR3 DNA sequence: TGTGCCAGCAGCCCGCGCGTCGGGACAGGGAAAGAGACCCAGTACTTC.

V usage is TRBV5-1 and J usage is TRBJ1-4, with a weak D call TRBD1 (5 bases). The CDR3 is made up of 14 amino acids. V shed 4 bases and J shed 5 bases, with 12 bases lying between them. Looked up from germline, CDR1 is SGHRS and CDR2 is YFSETQ. As DNA, the CDR3 is TGCGCCAGCAGCGAGCCAGGGCAGAATGAAAAACTGTTTTTT. This codes for CASSEPGQNEKLFF.

The chain has TRBV2 and TRBJ2-1, with TRBD2 identical over 11 bases. The CDR3 length is 13 residues. V was clipped by 6 bases and J by 7 bases; unmatched bases: 2. Germline assignment: CDR1 SNHLY and CDR2 FYNNEI. The DNA of the CDR3 is TGTGCCAGCAGGGGACTAGCGGTTAATGAGCAGTTCTTC. Protein: CASRGLAVNEQFF. The full variable domain, in which reference TRBV2 and TRBJ2-1 provide the parts outside the CDR3, is EPEVTQTPSHQVTQMGQEVILRCVPISNHLYFYWYRQILGQKVEFLVSFYNNEISEKSEIFDDQFSVERPDGSNFTLKIRSTKLEDSAMYFCASRGLAVNEQFFGPGTRLTVL.

V usage is TRBV7-9 and J usage is TRBJ1-1, with TRBD1 matching over 9 bases. The CDR3 runs to 12 residues. V shed 4 bases, J shed 10 bases, and the junction held 4 bases outside the gene matches. Germline CDR1 reads SEHNR; CDR2 reads FQNEAQ (reference sequence). Here the CDR3 DNA reads TGTGCCAGCAGCTCCGGGACAGGGAGAGCTTTCTTT. Translated: CASSSGTGRAFF.

The V and J genes are TRBV29-1 and TRBJ2-1, with D hard to call. The germline V gene encodes CDR1 SQVTM and CDR2 ANQGSEA. This CDR3 has 11 residues. V was trimmed by 6 bases and J by 6 bases, leaving 9 bases between them. The DNA of the CDR3 is TGCAGCGTGAAGCCCTTCAATGAGCAGTTCTTC. Translated, it gives CSVKPFNEQFF.

J is TRBJ2-2 and V is TRBV2; possible D gene TRBD1, 5 bases. Germline CDR1 is SNHLY and CDR2 is FYNNEI. The CDR3 runs 14 residues. Trimming pared 6 bases from V and 7 bases from J, leaving 15 bases between. The chain's CDR3 is CASRQGRTRGELFF. CDR3 nucleotides: TGTGCCAGCAGGCAGGGAAGAACCCGCGGGGAGCTGTTTTTT.

The gene calls are TRBV6-5 and TRBJ1-1; possible D gene TRBD1, 6 bases. The CDR3 runs 13 residues. V was pared by 5 bases and J by 1 base, with 8 bases between. Germline values: CDR1 MNHEY, CDR2 SVGAGI. CDR3 loop: CASSPQGNTEAFF. The CDR3 DNA sequence: TGTGCCAGCAGTCCACAGGGGAACACTGAAGCTTTCTTT.